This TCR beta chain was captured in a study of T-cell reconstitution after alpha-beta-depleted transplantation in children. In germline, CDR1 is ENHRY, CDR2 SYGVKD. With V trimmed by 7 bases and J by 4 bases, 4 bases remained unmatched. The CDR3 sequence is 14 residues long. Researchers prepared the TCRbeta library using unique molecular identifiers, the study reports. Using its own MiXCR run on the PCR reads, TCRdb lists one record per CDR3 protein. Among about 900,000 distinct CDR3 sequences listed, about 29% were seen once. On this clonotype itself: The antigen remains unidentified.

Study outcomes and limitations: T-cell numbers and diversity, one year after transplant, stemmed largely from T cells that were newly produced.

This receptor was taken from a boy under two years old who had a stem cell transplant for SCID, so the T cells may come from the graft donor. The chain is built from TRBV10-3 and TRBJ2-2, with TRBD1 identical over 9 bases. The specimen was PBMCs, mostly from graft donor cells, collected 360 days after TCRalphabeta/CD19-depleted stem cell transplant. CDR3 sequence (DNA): TGTGCCATCAAACAGGGGGCCGGCACCGGGGAGCTGTTTTTT. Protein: CAIKQGAGTGELFF.